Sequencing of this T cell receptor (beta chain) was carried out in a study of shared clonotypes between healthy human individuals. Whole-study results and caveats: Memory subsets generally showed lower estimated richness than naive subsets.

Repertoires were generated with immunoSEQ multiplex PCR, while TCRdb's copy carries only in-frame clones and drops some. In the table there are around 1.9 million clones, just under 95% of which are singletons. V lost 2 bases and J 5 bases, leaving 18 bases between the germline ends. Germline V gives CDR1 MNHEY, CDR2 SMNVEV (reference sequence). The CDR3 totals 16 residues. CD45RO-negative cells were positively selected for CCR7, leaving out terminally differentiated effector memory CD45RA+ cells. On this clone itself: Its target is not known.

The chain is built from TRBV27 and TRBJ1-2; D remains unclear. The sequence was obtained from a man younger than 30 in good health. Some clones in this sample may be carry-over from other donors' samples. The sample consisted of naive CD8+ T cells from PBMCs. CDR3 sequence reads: CASSLTGPEVFYGYTF. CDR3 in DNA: TGTGCCAGCAGTTTAACCGGGCCTGAGGTTTTTTATGGCTACACCTTC.